This record looks at one TCR beta chain sequence and its context. Its antigen is not identified. The CDR3 totals 14 residues. The germline V gene has CDR1 MNHEY and CDR2 SVGEGT. Trimming left V 6 bases short and J 3 bases short, with 12 bases between. Time point defined: persistent/refractory GD, antithyroid drugs over 5 years with positive TRAb. From RNA extracted from PBMCs, the TCR library was made. This specimen belongs to a study of regulatory T cells in long-lasting Graves disease. Study at large: Graves' disease counted as persistent after over 5 years of antithyroid drugs with positive TSH receptor antibodies.

Points from the study as a whole: Persistent Graves' patients showed a TCR diversity that was lower than that of newly diagnosed ones.

For TCR beta, libraries came from iRepertoire HTBI primers and Arm-PCR of CDR3 regions. Methods used by the authors: About 62 TRBV and roughly 15 TRBJ segments were identified across samples. TCRdb fed the multiplex PCR reads into MiXCR, producing one record per CDR3 protein. The V and J calls were determined by TCRdb, not by the authors. The table records over 650,000 distinct CDR3 sequences, about 32% of them present only once. This chain connects TRBV6-2 or TRBV6-3 to TRBJ1-5; no definite D call. This clonotype was sampled from a female donor with Graves disease. Sequenced material: peripheral blood mononuclear cells (PBMCs), taken when the disease was refractory, from a patient treated with antithyroid drugs. In DNA, the CDR3 is TGTGCCAGCAGAGGACCGCTCTCCAATCAGCCCCAGCATTTT. This sequence encodes CASRGPLSNQPQHF.